This T cell receptor beta chain is drawn from a study of T cell repertoires in cytomegalovirus infection. Study-level findings and limits: The response measured ex vivo was dominated by TCR beta clonotypes (HLA-C-restricted and CMV-specific). Cumulative public TCR beta family frequency identified CMV carriers with the relevant HLA.

A note on this clonotype: Its antigen is currently unknown.

TCRdb re-called the reads through MiXCR, storing one row per CDR3 protein. The data contain some 940,000 distinct CDR3 sequences, more than 25% of them seen just once; the ten biggest clones take up about 14%. The TCR sequence derives from a human donor in good health (CMV status not recorded). Some clones in this sample may be carry-over from other donors' samples. The sample was cultured CD8+ T cells from PBMCs, taken from culture after CMV antigen stimulation.

CDR3 residues: CATHIRGSTEAFF. The CDR3 DNA reads TGTGCCACTCATATCAGGGGGAGCACTGAAGCTTTCTTT. The chain has TRBV27 and TRBJ1-1; the match to TRBD1 covers 7 bases. The CDR3 loop spans 13 amino acids. With V trimmed by 10 bases and J by 4 bases, 9 bases remained unmatched. CDR1 is MNHEY, CDR2 SMNVEV, per germline (reference sequence).